What follows are 29 T cell receptor beta chains derived from one specimen sequenced in a study of cytomegalovirus exposure and HLA in healthy donors. The PCR used 60 Vbeta and 13 Jbeta primers. The protocol was immunoSEQ multiplex PCR, while the TCRdb copy is restricted to in-frame clones and leaves out a portion. The sample has about 190,000 clones, roughly 80% seen once. The sample consisted of PBMCs. Receptors originate from a woman aged 30 to 39 in good health and CMV-seropositive.

The table lists this clone with a count of one. V and J are TRBV6-4 and TRBJ2-3; TRBD2 matches 8 bases. V shed 3 bases and J 1 base; nucleotides not matched to a gene: 3. Germline V gene data show CDR1 as MRHNA and CDR2 as SNTAGT. The CDR3 length is 15 residues. The CDR3 region is CASSETSGGTDTQYF. CDR3 sequence (DNA): TGTGCCAGCAGTGAAACTAGCGGAGGCACAGATACGCAGTATTTT.

The V call is TRBV19, the J call TRBJ1-1; D unresolved. Germline V gene sequence: CDR1 LNHDA, CDR2 SQIVND (reference sequence). The CDR3 covers 14 residues. V lost 6 bases, J lost 5 bases, and 16 bases lay in between. The CDR3: CASSHTRGGTEAFF. The CDR3 nucleotides are TGTGCCAGTAGCCATACCCGAGGTGGGACTGAAGCTTTCTTT.

This clone was observed a few times. The chain uses TRBV30 and TRBJ1-5, with 9 bases lining up with TRBD1. From germline, CDR1 is GTSNPN and CDR2 SVGIG (reference sequence). The CDR3 runs 15 residues. Losses at the gene ends were 2 bases for V and 6 bases for J; bases not matched to a gene: 8. Here the CDR3 reads CAWSRGTGSRQPQHF. Written as DNA, the CDR3 is TGTGCCTGGAGTAGGGGGACAGGGAGTCGTCAGCCCCAGCATTTT.

The chain is built from TRBV7-6 and TRBJ2-7, with 7 nucleotides matching TRBD2. This CDR3 is 13 amino acids long. The V segment lost 5 bases and the J segment 0 bases; nucleotides outside the gene matches: 1. From germline, CDR1 is SGHVS and CDR2 FNYEAQ. This chain's CDR3 is CASSGGDSYEQYF. The CDR3 coding sequence is TGTGCCAGCAGCGGGGGGGACTCCTACGAGCAGTACTTC.

The CDR3 region is CASSLERGAYYEQYF. The CDR3, as DNA: TGTGCCAGCAGCTTGGAGCGGGGGGCATATTACGAGCAGTACTTC. The chain couples TRBV5-5 to TRBJ2-7, with TRBD2 matching over 9 bases. The CDR3 loop spans 15 amino acids. CDR1 and CDR2 from the germline V gene are SGHKS and YYEKEE (reference sequence). With 0 bases clipped from V and 4 bases from J, the junction kept 5 bases outside the gene matches.

V and J are TRBV2 and TRBJ1-3; D is possibly TRBD1 (5 bases). This CDR3 spans 12 amino acids. Between the trimmed V and J ends, which lost 7 bases and 7 bases, there was a span of 11 bases. From germline, CDR1 is SNHLY and CDR2 FYNNEI. CDR3 protein: CASNYRGNTIYF. CDR3 coding DNA: TGTGCCAGCAATTACCGGGGGAACACCATATATTTT.

This chain joins TRBV5-6 and TRBJ2-7; 7 positions agree with TRBD1. V shed 1 base and J 6 bases; nucleotides not matched to a gene: 7. The germline CDR1 and CDR2 sequences are SGHDT and YYEEEE. The CDR3 has 14 residues. The CDR3 DNA reads TGTGCCAGCAGCTTGAGGGGGCTTTCATTCGAGCAGTACTTC. This encodes CASSLRGLSFEQYF.

This chain links TRBV20-1 with TRBJ2-1, with D tentatively TRBD2 (6 bases). This CDR3 is built from 11 residues. Trimming pared 4 bases from V and 10 bases from J, leaving 11 bases between. Germline V CDR1 and CDR2: DFQATT, SNEGSKA (reference sequence). In DNA, the CDR3 is TGCAGTGCTACACAAGGAGGGGAGCAGTTCTTC. Residues: CSATQGGEQFF.

V is TRBV5-1 and J is TRBJ2-1; 8 bases are shared with TRBD2. The CDR3 runs 17 residues. J was trimmed by 4 bases and V by 0 bases; bases with no gene match: 9. Germline V gene lookup returns CDR1 SGHRS and CDR2 YFSETQ. CDR3 DNA: TGCGCCAGCAGCTTGGAAGGCCTAACTAGCGGATACAATGAGCAGTTCTTC. It specifies CASSLEGLTSGYNEQFF.

A few counts support this clone. The rearrangement joins TRBV11-3 to TRBJ2-3; 8 positions match TRBD2. The V gene's germline CDR1 is SGHNT and CDR2 YENEEA. Unmatched junction bases numbered 6, after V lost 4 bases and J lost 0 bases. CDR3 length: 16 amino acids. The CDR3 protein is CASSSPGGGSTDTQYF. In nucleotides, the CDR3 is TGTGCCAGCAGCTCCCCGGGAGGGGGGAGCACAGATACGCAGTATTTT.

The gene calls are TRBV6-5 and TRBJ2-7, with a weak D call TRBD1 (5 bases). Germline-derived CDR1 and CDR2 are MNHEY and SVGAGI. The CDR3 has 15 residues. Trimming pared 6 bases from V and 2 bases from J, leaving 17 bases between. The CDR3 protein is CASRPTALPTYEQYF. CDR3 bases: TGTGCCAGCAGACCGACAGCGCTACCCACCTACGAGCAGTACTTC.

This chain connects TRBV7-9 to TRBJ1-1; D possibly corresponds to TRBD1 (5 bases). The V and J ends lost 5 bases and 3 bases respectively, with 7 bases between them. The germline CDR1 and CDR2 sequences are SEHNR and FQNEAQ (reference sequence). There are 12 residues in the CDR3. CDR3 sequence (DNA): TGTGCCAGCAGCCGCAGGGACACTGAAGCTTTCTTT. Encoded protein: CASSRRDTEAFF.

This clone was seen once. This rearrangement joins TRBV29-1 to TRBJ1-2, with 10 bases aligning to TRBD1. After removal of 4 bases from V and 0 bases from J, the junction contained 5 bases not matched to a gene. Looked up from germline, CDR1 is SQVTM and CDR2 is ANQGSEA. The length of the CDR3 is 15 residues. CDR3 in amino acids: CSVGDRGGTNYGYTF. CDR3 nucleotide sequence: TGCAGCGTTGGGGACAGGGGAGGTACTAACTATGGCTACACCTTC.

V and J are TRBV7-3 and TRBJ2-1, with TRBD2 matching over 10 bases. CDR1 is SGHTA, CDR2 FQGTGA, per germline. Losses at the gene ends were 5 bases for V and 6 bases for J; bases not matched to a gene: 13. The CDR3 runs to 17 residues. CDR3 bases: TGTGCCAGCAGCCGACTAAGCGGGGGGGCAGTTATCAATGAGCAGTTCTTC. This gives the protein CASSRLSGGAVINEQFF.

V and J are TRBV7-2 and TRBJ2-7; D not certain. V lost 1 base to trimming and J lost 3 bases, with 10 bases between them. Per germline, CDR1 SGHTA and CDR2 FQGNSA. The CDR3 extends over 14 amino acids. The CDR3 loop is CASSLVTSYYEQYF. The CDR3 DNA is TGTGCCAGCAGCTTAGTTACCAGTTACTACGAGCAGTACTTC. Supplemented by reference TRBV7-2 and TRBJ2-7, the full variable domain reads GAGVSQSPSNKVTEKGKDVELRCDPISGHTALYWYRQSLGQGLEFLIYFQGNSAPDKSGLPSDRFSAERTGGSVSTLTIQRTQQEDSAVYLCASSLVTSYYEQYFGPGTRLTVT.

This clone was seen only once. This chain links TRBV18 with TRBJ2-7, with 10 bases matching TRBD1. With V trimmed by 6 bases and J by 2 bases, 4 bases remained unmatched. Per the germline V gene, CDR1 is KGHSH and CDR2 is LQKENI. This CDR3 has 14 amino acids. The CDR3 DNA follows: TGTGCCAGCTCGCGACAGGGGGCCCCCTACGAGCAGTACTTC. This translates into CASSRQGAPYEQYF.

The chain uses TRBV19 and TRBJ2-5, with 8 bases matching TRBD2. J was trimmed by 7 bases and V by 0 bases; bases with no gene match: 7. Germline lookup yields CDR1 LNHDA and CDR2 SQIVND (reference sequence). The CDR3 loop spans 15 amino acids. CDR3 DNA sequence: TGTGCCAGTAGTATAGAAGGGACTAGGCCGAGGACCCAGTACTTC. Translated, it gives CASSIEGTRPRTQYF.

This chain uses TRBV27 with TRBJ1-1; 9 nucleotides line up with TRBD1. The germline gives CDR1 MNHEY, CDR2 SMNVEV (reference sequence). After removal of 3 bases from V and 5 bases from J, the junction contained 7 bases not matched to a gene. The CDR3 runs to 15 residues. The CDR3 protein is CASSFNRGQGTEAFF. CDR3 DNA: TGTGCCAGCAGTTTCAACAGGGGGCAGGGAACTGAAGCTTTCTTT.

The CDR3 nucleotides read TGTGCCAGCAGGAACGGGGGTGAACCGGGACAGGGGGTAAATGGCTACACCTTC. It codes for CASRNGGEPGQGVNGYTF. The chain combines TRBV11-3 with TRBJ1-2; TRBD1 matches 11 bases. The CDR3 runs to 18 residues. The germline CDR1 and CDR2 sequences are SGHNT and YENEEA. The J segment lost 6 bases and the V segment lost 6 bases, leaving 18 bases of the junction unmatched.

V is TRBV7-2 and J is TRBJ2-1; possible D gene TRBD2, 6 bases. The V gene's germline CDR1 is SGHTA and CDR2 FQGNSA. The CDR3 is 17 amino acids. V shed 5 bases and J shed 7 bases, with 24 bases lying between them. CDR3 DNA: TGTGCCAGCAGCCATACCTGGGACTTCTCCCCCGGGAATGAGCAGTTCTTC. This sequence encodes CASSHTWDFSPGNEQFF.

In this sample, this clone turned up a few times. The V gene is TRBV4-2, the J gene TRBJ2-1; TRBD2 agrees at 7 bases. This CDR3 is 15 amino acids long. Germline CDR1 reads LGHNA; CDR2 reads YNFKEQ. The J segment lost 8 bases and the V segment lost 1 base, leaving 8 bases of the junction unmatched. CDR3 region: CASSQAAGAGDEQFF. The CDR3 nucleotides are TGTGCCAGCAGCCAAGCGGCCGGGGCGGGGGATGAGCAGTTCTTC.

This clone was observed once. The genes are TRBV4-1 and TRBJ2-2, with unresolved D. Germline-derived CDR1 and CDR2 are MGHRA and YSYEKL. V was shortened by 1 base and J by 3 bases, with 9 bases between the two germline ends. The CDR3 length is 15 residues. CDR3 DNA: TGCGCCAGCAGCCAAGCTCCACGGGACACCGGGGAGCTGTTTTTT. This encodes CASSQAPRDTGELFF.

This clone appeared a few times. The chain joins TRBV19 to TRBJ1-2, with D uncertain. CDR1 and CDR2 (germline): LNHDA, SQIVND (reference sequence). Trimming shortened V by 5 bases and J by 4 bases, and 17 bases separated the two germline ends. This CDR3 contains 15 residues. CDR3 nucleotides: TGTGCCAGTAGTTTTGAGGGCCGGCAAAGCTATGGCTACACCTTC. This sequence encodes CASSFEGRQSYGYTF. The whole variable domain, filled in from reference TRBV19 and TRBJ1-2, reads DGGITQSPKYLFRKEGQNVTLSCEQNLNHDAMYWYRQDPGQGLRLIYYSQIVNDFQKGDIAEGYSVSREKKESFPLTVTSAQKNPTAFYLCASSFEGRQSYGYTFGSGTRLTVV.

This chain uses TRBV5-4 with TRBJ2-5, with a weak D call TRBD1 (5 bases). Looked up from germline, CDR1 is SGHNT and CDR2 is YYREEE (reference sequence). The CDR3 runs to 15 residues. V was shortened by 2 bases and J by 4 bases, with 15 bases between the two germline ends. The CDR3 DNA is TGTGCCAGCAGCTTAGCCCCTAGACAGACAGAGACCCAGTACTTC. Protein product: CASSLAPRQTETQYF. Together with reference TRBV5-4 and TRBJ2-5, the CDR3 gives the full variable domain: ETGVTQSPTHLIKTRGQQVTLRCSSQSGHNTVSWYQQALGQGPQFIFQYYREEENGRGNFPPRFSGLQFPNYSSELNVNALELDDSALYLCASSLAPRQTETQYFGPGTRLLVL.

The rearrangement links TRBV5-4 to TRBJ1-1, with a tentative D call TRBD1 (5 bases). Looked up from germline, CDR1 is SGHNT and CDR2 is YYREEE (reference sequence). Trimming shortened V by 1 base and J by 5 bases, and 15 bases separated the two germline ends. This CDR3 has 15 residues. The CDR3 nucleotides read TGTGCCAGCAGCTTGTTGGAAAGGGGAGGGACTGAAGCTTTCTTT. Protein sequence: CASSLLERGGTEAFF.

The chain recombines TRBV19 with TRBJ2-4; D perhaps matches TRBD1 (7 bases). Germline-derived CDR1 and CDR2 are LNHDA and SQIVND (reference sequence). V lost 5 bases, J lost 0 bases, and 14 bases lay in between. This CDR3 contains 16 residues. The CDR3 nucleotides are TGTGCCAGTAGTTCAACAGGGGAGGTAGCCAAAAACATTCAGTACTTC. As protein: CASSSTGEVAKNIQYF. The full variable domain, its missing parts supplied by reference TRBV19 and TRBJ2-4, is DGGITQSPKYLFRKEGQNVTLSCEQNLNHDAMYWYRQDPGQGLRLIYYSQIVNDFQKGDIAEGYSVSREKKESFPLTVTSAQKNPTAFYLCASSSTGEVAKNIQYFGAGTRLSVL.

The gene calls are TRBV9 and TRBJ1-2; D gene uncertain. The ends were cut back, 0 bases at V and 6 bases at J, with 9 bases in the middle. Looked up from germline, CDR1 is SGDLS and CDR2 is YYNGEE. The CDR3 runs to 13 residues. The CDR3, as DNA: TGTGCCAGCAGCGTAGGTACGGTCGATGGCTACACCTTC. This encodes CASSVGTVDGYTF.

This clone has only one observation. The chain links TRBV7-2 to TRBJ1-3, with 9 positions matching TRBD1. In germline, CDR1 is SGHTA, CDR2 FQGNSA. The CDR3 has 13 amino acids. V lost 5 bases to trimming and J lost 11 bases; unmatched junction nucleotides: 7. The CDR3 sequence: CASSPTGQGSIYF. As DNA, the CDR3 is TGTGCCAGCAGCCCCACGGGACAGGGATCCATATATTTT.

The chain employs TRBV29-1 and TRBJ2-2; perhaps TRBD2 as D (5 bases). V lost 4 bases and J 2 bases, leaving 5 bases between the germline ends. Per the germline V gene, CDR1 is SQVTM and CDR2 is ANQGSEA. The CDR3 loop spans 12 amino acids. The CDR3 DNA sequence: TGCAGCGTTGGGACTAACACCGGGGAGCTGTTTTTT. This codes for CSVGTNTGELFF.